The next 22 T cell receptor beta chains were all read from a single sample in a study of neurological immune-mediated disorders. TCRdb processed the 5' RACE reads anew with MiXCR; each CDR3 protein has one entry. This table holds fewer than 50,000 distinct CDR3 sequences, about 2.3% found once. Sequencing input: PBMCs. The receptors come from a man aged 25-45 years with multiple sclerosis.

This clonotype was seen many times. This chain links TRBV20-1 with TRBJ2-1; 8 bases map to TRBD2. This CDR3 region has 18 residues. Germline V CDR1 and CDR2: DFQATT, SNEGSKA (reference sequence). The ends lost 7 bases at V and 5 bases at J; junction bases unmatched: 22. The CDR3, as DNA: TGCAGTGTCACCCGGACTAGCCGGTACCCCATAATTAACAATGAGCAGTTCTTC. Translated, it gives CSVTRTSRYPIINNEQFF.

The table lists this clonotype with many counts. This chain uses TRBV20-1 with TRBJ2-1; 14 bases align to TRBD2. The CDR3 has 17 amino acids. CDR1 is DFQATT and CDR2 is SNEGSKA in the germline V gene (reference sequence). J was trimmed by 1 base and V by 5 bases; bases with no gene match: 7. CDR3 residues: CSAPGTSGGPSYNEQFF. The CDR3 bases are TGCAGTGCTCCCGGGACTAGCGGGGGACCATCCTACAATGAGCAGTTCTTC.

This clonotype was picked up many times. This rearrangement joins TRBV24-1 to TRBJ1-4, with D hard to call. Germline V CDR1 and CDR2: KGHDR, SFDVKD. V shed 8 bases and J shed 3 bases, with 9 bases lying between them. The CDR3 has 13 residues. CDR3 region: CATTLVPNEKLFF. The CDR3, as DNA: TGTGCCACCACACTCGTGCCTAATGAAAAACTGTTTTTT.

This clonotype showed up many times. This chain links TRBV12-3 or TRBV12-4 with TRBJ1-2; D unclear. The CDR3 runs to 14 residues. The V and J ends lost 6 bases and 4 bases respectively, with 15 bases between them. CDR3 nucleotides: TGTGCCAGCAGAGCCCAAACAGTCTTCTATGGCTACACCTTC. The encoded protein is CASRAQTVFYGYTF.

This clonotype was seen repeatedly, ten times or more. The chain recombines TRBV5-1 with TRBJ2-4; no reliable D call. The V gene's germline CDR1 is SGHRS and CDR2 YFSETQ. V was trimmed by 4 bases and J by 14 bases, leaving 22 bases between them. CDR3 length: 14 amino acids. The CDR3 spells CASSPRRNGDSEYF. As DNA, the CDR3 is TGCGCCAGCAGCCCTCGTCGTAATGGGGATAGTGAGTACTTC.

This clonotype was counted many times. In nucleotides, the CDR3 is TGTGCCAGCAGCACTGGGACATCCCAAGAGACCCAGTACTTC. This translates into CASSTGTSQETQYF. V is TRBV7-9 and J is TRBJ2-5, with D perhaps TRBD1 (6 bases). The V and J ends lost 5 bases and 1 base respectively, with 11 bases between them. Germline CDR1 SEHNR, CDR2 FQNEAQ (reference sequence). This CDR3 region has 14 residues.

The sample holds many counts of this clonotype. CDR3 bases: TGCGCCAGCAGCCCAGGGGGCTCTGGGGCCAACGTCCTGACTTTC. Encoded protein: CASSPGGSGANVLTF. The chain uses TRBV5-1 and TRBJ2-6; 7 positions agree with TRBD1. Germline loops: CDR1 SGHRS, CDR2 YFSETQ. V lost 4 bases to trimming and J lost 0 bases; unmatched junction nucleotides: 1. This CDR3 comprises 15 residues.

This clonotype was recorded at least ten times. V usage is TRBV12-3 or TRBV12-4 and J usage is TRBJ1-4; 10 bases are a match to TRBD1. The CDR3 extends over 15 amino acids. The trim removed 5 bases at V and 4 bases at J, leaving 4 bases unmatched. The CDR3 DNA follows: TGTGCCAGCAGTCCCTGGACAGGGGGTAATGAAAAACTGTTTTTT. Amino acids: CASSPWTGGNEKLFF.

This clonotype was counted at least ten times. The chain combines TRBV10-2 with TRBJ2-7, with 7 bases matching TRBD1. Trimming removed 7 bases from V and 3 bases from J; junction bases left unmatched: 9. The CDR3 is 14 residues long. The germline gives CDR1 WSHSY, CDR2 SAAADI. For the CDR3, the DNA is TGCGCCAGCATTCCCACCGGGACAGACTACGAGCAGTACTTC. This translates into CASIPTGTDYEQYF.

In its sample, this clonotype was seen many times. V gene TRBV5-1 combines with J gene TRBJ2-1, with D possibly being TRBD2 (6 bases). The CDR3 runs 17 residues. Germline-derived CDR1 and CDR2 are SGHRS and YFSETQ. V lost 0 bases and J 3 bases, leaving 16 bases between the germline ends. This CDR3 is CASSLGVGSGYYNEQFF. DNA for the CDR3: TGCGCCAGCAGCTTGGGGGTGGGTAGCGGCTACTACAATGAGCAGTTCTTC.

This clonotype came up many times. V gene TRBV7-3 combines with J gene TRBJ2-2; unclear D gene. Germline V lookup: CDR1 SGHTA, CDR2 FQGTGA. The CDR3 is 13 amino acids. V was pared by 2 bases and J by 6 bases, with 7 bases between. The CDR3 sequence is CASSLGAPGELFF. The CDR3 DNA reads as TGTGCCAGCAGCTTAGGCGCGCCCGGGGAGCTGTTTTTT.

At least ten counts were recorded for this clonotype. The chain links TRBV20-1 to TRBJ2-7, with 8 bases lining up with TRBD2. Germline values: CDR1 DFQATT, CDR2 SNEGSKA (reference sequence). The CDR3 is 14 amino acids. V was clipped by 0 bases and J by 6 bases; unmatched bases: 7. As DNA, the CDR3 is TGCAGTGCTAGAGATGAGCGGGAGTATGGCGAGCAGTACTTC. Translated, it gives CSARDEREYGEQYF.

The table lists this clonotype with many counts. V gene TRBV25-1 combines with J gene TRBJ2-3; TRBD1 matches at 10 bases. Germline V gives CDR1 MGHDK, CDR2 SYGVNS. Losses at the gene ends were 2 bases for V and 4 bases for J; bases not matched to a gene: 3. This CDR3 has 15 residues. The CDR3 loop is CASSEGDRGADTQYF. The CDR3 nucleotides read TGTGCCAGCAGTGAAGGGGACAGGGGAGCAGATACGCAGTATTTT.

This clonotype was seen a handful of times. V gene TRBV18 combines with J gene TRBJ2-1; no firm D call. The CDR3 spans 13 residues. The germline V gene encodes CDR1 KGHSH and CDR2 LQKENI. The V end was cut by 6 bases, the J end by 9 bases, with 15 bases between. The CDR3: CASSLNPPGEQFF. The CDR3 coding sequence is TGTGCCAGCTCGCTTAATCCGCCGGGTGAGCAGTTCTTC.

This clonotype has at least ten counts. The gene calls are TRBV6-5 and TRBJ1-1, with 8 bases lining up with TRBD1. CDR1 is MNHEY and CDR2 is SVGAGI in the germline V gene. Trimming removed 6 bases from V and 5 bases from J; junction bases left unmatched: 8. The CDR3 extends over 14 amino acids. The CDR3 region has the DNA TGTGCCAGCAGGCCCGACAGGGGACGGACTGAAGCTTTCTTT. Translated, it gives CASRPDRGRTEAFF.

This clonotype was seen many times. The CDR3 loop reads CASSVGHLANTIYF. In nucleotides, the CDR3 is TGTGCCAGCAGTGTCGGACACTTAGCCAACACCATATATTTT. The V gene is TRBV28, the J gene TRBJ1-3, with a possible D match to TRBD1 (5 bases). The CDR3 has 14 residues. Trimming cost V 5 bases and J 7 bases, with 15 bases left between them. Germline V gene data show CDR1 as MDHEN and CDR2 as SYDVKM.

This clonotype has ten or more counts. This chain uses TRBV5-1 with TRBJ2-3, with D perhaps TRBD1 (5 bases). The CDR3 extends over 17 amino acids. In germline, CDR1 is SGHRS, CDR2 YFSETQ. The V gene lost 0 bases and the J gene lost 0 bases, with 14 bases spanning the gap. Here the CDR3 DNA reads TGCGCCAGCAGCTTGGGTTACGGACATCAAAGCACAGATACGCAGTATTTT. It encodes CASSLGYGHQSTDTQYF.

By proportion, this clonotype is medium-sized (0.01 to 0.1%). The V and J genes are TRBV20-1 and TRBJ2-7, with D perhaps TRBD1 (5 bases). This CDR3 has 13 residues. Germline-derived CDR1 and CDR2 are DFQATT and SNEGSKA (reference sequence). Trimming removed 3 bases at V and 0 bases at J, with 9 bases between. This CDR3 is CSARVDSSYEQYF. The DNA of the CDR3 is TGCAGTGCTAGGGTAGACAGCTCCTACGAGCAGTACTTC.

There are many counts of this clonotype. The rearrangement uses TRBV10-3 and TRBJ2-1, with 11 bases aligning to TRBD2. CDR1 is ENHRY and CDR2 is SYGVKD in the germline V gene. V shed 6 bases and J 4 bases; nucleotides not matched to a gene: 8. This CDR3 has 16 amino acids. The CDR3 DNA reads TGTGCCATCAGCCCCGGGACTAGCGGACTATACAATGAGCAGTTCTTC. As protein: CAISPGTSGLYNEQFF.

The sample holds many counts of this clonotype. This chain links TRBV27 with TRBJ2-4, with D uncertain. The CDR3 has 11 residues. V was cut by 9 bases and J by 1 base, with 4 bases left in between. Per the germline V gene, CDR1 is MNHEY and CDR2 is SMNVEV (reference sequence). CDR3 region: CASGAKNIQYF. The CDR3 DNA reads as TGTGCCAGTGGGGCCAAAAACATTCAGTACTTC.

Ten or more counts support this clonotype. In nucleotides, the CDR3 is TGCGCCAGCAGCCCCGGGGGGGATAGTTCCCTCCACTTT. Residues: CASSPGGDSSLHF. The chain uses TRBV5-1 and TRBJ1-6; TRBD1 is a possible D gene (5 bases). This CDR3 spans 13 amino acids. Germline CDR1 reads SGHRS; CDR2 reads YFSETQ. The V end lost 4 bases, the J end lost 14 bases, and 16 bases lay between the germline ends.

This clonotype has just a few counts. The chain recombines TRBV20-1 with TRBJ2-3; 10 bases agree with TRBD2. CDR1 and CDR2 from the germline V gene are DFQATT and SNEGSKA (reference sequence). V was pared by 3 bases and J by 0 bases, with 21 bases of the junction left unmatched. The CDR3 runs to 21 residues. CDR3 DNA sequence: TGCAGTGCTAGGCCCGGTGGAAGGAAGCGGGGGGGCTTCACTAGCACAGATACGCAGTATTTT. Translated: CSARPGGRKRGGFTSTDTQYF.